The 19 T cell receptor beta chains listed next were all sequenced from one sample in a study of blood T cell repertoires in COVID-19. Only in-frame clones appear in the TCRdb table, and some are missing; sequencing was by immunoSEQ multiplex PCR. The sample consists of 150,000 to 200,000 clones, roughly 84% of them appearing once. Sequenced input: PBMCs or T cells enriched from blood (not recorded which). These receptor sequences come from a woman aged 55-75 years who had recovered from COVID-19.

The V and J genes are TRBV4-1 and TRBJ2-7, with TRBD1 as a possible D gene (5 bases). This CDR3 is built from 17 residues. V lost 1 base, J lost 3 bases, and 19 bases lay in between. Germline CDR1 MGHRA, CDR2 YSYEKL. CDR3 loop: CASSQGVPGRADYEQYF. CDR3 coding DNA: TGCGCCAGCAGCCAAGGAGTCCCGGGCAGGGCGGACTACGAGCAGTACTTC.

This chain links TRBV28 with TRBJ1-5; 7 bases agree with TRBD1. Unmatched junction bases numbered 8, after V lost 6 bases and J lost 0 bases. The germline V gene encodes CDR1 MDHEN and CDR2 SYDVKM. The CDR3 contains 16 residues. CDR3 sequence: CASRSLQGLSNQPQHF. The CDR3 DNA reads TGTGCCAGCAGGTCTCTACAGGGGCTTAGCAATCAGCCCCAGCATTTT. The full variable domain, with the rest looked up from reference TRBV28 and TRBJ1-5, is DVKVTQSSRYLVKRTGEKVFLECVQDMDHENMFWYRQDPGLGLRLIYFSYDVKMKEKGDIPEGYSVSREKKERFSLILESASTNQTSMYLCASRSLQGLSNQPQHFGDGTRLSIL.

V usage is TRBV15 and J usage is TRBJ2-7, with 7 bases aligning to TRBD1. The junction had 9 bases not matched to a gene; V was cut back by 6 bases and J by 4 bases. The germline gives CDR1 LNHNV, CDR2 YYDKDF (reference sequence). The CDR3 is 14 amino acids. CDR3 sequence reads: CATSKGAQGYEQYF. CDR3 nucleotides: TGTGCCACCAGTAAGGGGGCCCAGGGGTACGAGCAGTACTTC.

The CDR3 loop is CASSRGQANDGYTF. CDR3 DNA: TGTGCCAGCAGCCGCGGACAGGCGAACGATGGCTACACCTTC. This sequence joins TRBV9 and TRBJ1-2, with 7 bases that match TRBD1. CDR1 is SGDLS, CDR2 YYNGEE, per germline. Trimming removed 4 bases from V and 6 bases from J; junction bases left unmatched: 9. The CDR3 is made up of 14 amino acids.

The J gene is TRBJ1-1, the V gene TRBV18, with TRBD1 identical over 7 bases. The trim removed 3 bases at V and 4 bases at J, leaving 5 bases unmatched. Looked up from germline, CDR1 is KGHSH and CDR2 is LQKENI. The CDR3 has 14 amino acids. The CDR3 region is CASSPRGPGTEAFF. The CDR3 nucleotides are TGTGCCAGCTCACCGAGGGGGCCGGGCACTGAAGCTTTCTTT.

The CDR3 bases are TGTGCCAGCAGCCCCGTCGAGGGGAGGAGACTTTACGAGCAGTACTTC. Translating it yields CASSPVEGRRLYEQYF. The chain combines TRBV5-5 with TRBJ2-7, with D possibly matching TRBD2 (6 bases). CDR1 is SGHKS, CDR2 YYEKEE, per germline (reference sequence). The CDR3 length is 16 residues. With 4 bases removed from V and 4 bases from J, the gap between germline ends came to 21 bases. Full variable domain (missing parts from reference TRBV5-5 and TRBJ2-7): DAGVTQSPTHLIKTRGQQVTLRCSPISGHKSVSWYQQVLGQGPQFIFQYYEKEERGRGNFPDRFSARQFPNYSSELNVNALLLGDSALYLCASSPVEGRRLYEQYFGPGTRLTVT.

V and J are TRBV15 and TRBJ2-3; no definite D call. In germline, CDR1 is LNHNV, CDR2 YYDKDF (reference sequence). The CDR3 is 14 amino acids. V was cut by 1 base and J by 2 bases, with 7 bases left in between. The CDR3 reads CATSRGPHTDTQYF. As DNA, the CDR3 is TGTGCCACCAGCAGAGGGCCCCACACAGATACGCAGTATTTT.

The chain is built from TRBV15 and TRBJ1-2, with D perhaps matching TRBD1 (6 bases). The CDR3 loop spans 16 amino acids. The germline V gene encodes CDR1 LNHNV and CDR2 YYDKDF (reference sequence). The V end was cut by 0 bases, the J end by 8 bases, with 19 bases between. The CDR3 is CATSRDLLMTGRGYTF. In nucleotides, the CDR3 is TGTGCCACCAGCAGAGATTTGTTAATGACAGGAAGGGGCTACACCTTC.

The chain couples TRBV2 to TRBJ2-1; the match to TRBD1 covers 10 bases. With V trimmed by 6 bases and J by 8 bases, 16 bases remained unmatched. The CDR3 has 17 residues. The germline V gene encodes CDR1 SNHLY and CDR2 FYNNEI. CDR3 in amino acids: CASSPYKGQGISDEQFF. The CDR3 DNA follows: TGTGCCAGCAGCCCTTACAAGGGACAGGGGATTTCAGATGAGCAGTTCTTC.

The rearrangement links TRBV5-1 to TRBJ2-3; weak D call: TRBD2 (7 bases). Trimming stripped 4 bases from V and 6 bases from J, with 18 bases between. The CDR3 is 15 amino acids. In germline, CDR1 is SGHRS, CDR2 YFSETQ. CDR3 DNA: TGCGCCAGCAGCCCCCTGGGCGGGGGCTTTGATACGCAGTATTTT. This codes for CASSPLGGGFDTQYF.

The V and J genes are TRBV16 and TRBJ2-7, with unresolved D. The germline V gene has CDR1 KGHSY and CDR2 FQNENV. The CDR3 is 17 residues long. Trimming shortened V by 4 bases and J by 2 bases, and 21 bases separated the two germline ends. The CDR3 here is CASSPSGGPAKTYEQYF. Written as DNA, the CDR3 is TGTGCCAGCAGCCCCTCCGGTGGGCCAGCAAAAACCTACGAGCAGTACTTC.

V usage is TRBV19 and J usage is TRBJ1-4; D call uncertain. Trimming removed 7 bases from V and 8 bases from J, with 14 bases in between. The germline V gene has CDR1 LNHDA and CDR2 SQIVND (reference sequence). This CDR3 has 13 residues. The CDR3 DNA sequence: TGTGCCAGTATCAACCCATTGGAGGAAAAACTGTTTTTT. Translation: CASINPLEEKLFF.

This clone was observed a handful of times. V and J are TRBV19 and TRBJ1-1, with a tentative D call TRBD1 (6 bases). The CDR3 is made up of 12 amino acids. V dropped 4 bases and J dropped 10 bases, with 13 bases sitting between them. Per germline, CDR1 LNHDA and CDR2 SQIVND (reference sequence). This chain's CDR3 is CASSRGDIGAFF. The CDR3 DNA is TGTGCCAGTAGTAGAGGGGACATCGGAGCTTTCTTT.

The chain couples TRBV11-2 to TRBJ1-4; D is uncertain. V was pared by 1 base and J by 4 bases, with 10 bases between. From germline, CDR1 is SGHAT and CDR2 FQNNGV. CDR3 size: 15 residues. The CDR3 DNA reads as TGTGCCAGCAGCTTAGCCGGGGTCCATAATGAAAAACTGTTTTTT. Translation: CASSLAGVHNEKLFF.

This sequence joins TRBV6-1 and TRBJ2-3; D is uncertain. This CDR3 spans 14 amino acids. Germline values: CDR1 MNHNS, CDR2 SASEGT. The ends were cut back, 0 bases at V and 6 bases at J, with 10 bases in the middle. CDR3 nucleotides: TGTGCCAGCAGTGAAGCTGATGCGTGGGATACGCAGTATTTT. This encodes CASSEADAWDTQYF.

J is TRBJ1-2 and V is TRBV7-8; weak D call: TRBD1 (6 bases). Trimming left V 7 bases short and J 7 bases short, with 19 bases between. This CDR3 is built from 14 residues. The germline V gene has CDR1 SGHVS and CDR2 FQNEAQ. CDR3 DNA sequence: TGTGCCAGCACCCTTAGCAGGGGTAAACGTGGCTACACCTTC. It encodes CASTLSRGKRGYTF.

The V and J genes are TRBV2 and TRBJ1-1; 7 nucleotides align to TRBD1. Germline V gene data show CDR1 as SNHLY and CDR2 as FYNNEI. Losses at the gene ends were 0 bases for V and 4 bases for J; bases not matched to a gene: 2. This CDR3 region has 14 residues. The CDR3 sequence is CASSEAGQSTEAFF. In DNA, the CDR3 is TGTGCCAGCAGTGAAGCGGGACAGAGCACTGAAGCTTTCTTT. Based on the CDR3 plus reference TRBV2 and TRBJ1-1, the full variable domain is EPEVTQTPSHQVTQMGQEVILRCVPISNHLYFYWYRQILGQKVEFLVSFYNNEISEKSEIFDDQFSVERPDGSNFTLKIRSTKLEDSAMYFCASSEAGQSTEAFFGQGTRLTVV.

The DNA of the CDR3 is TGTGCCAGCAGTTACCGTAGCAATCAGCCCCAGCATTTT. Its protein is CASSYRSNQPQHF. The rearrangement uses TRBV6-5 and TRBJ1-5; no reliable D call. In germline, CDR1 is MNHEY, CDR2 SVGAGI. The V end was cut by 2 bases, the J end by 0 bases, with 2 bases between. The CDR3 is 13 amino acids.

This clone was detected only a few times. This rearrangement joins TRBV18 to TRBJ2-7, with TRBD1 matching over 7 bases. J gave up 2 bases and V 4 bases, and 14 bases lay outside the gene matches. This CDR3 is built from 17 residues. CDR1 and CDR2 from the germline V gene are KGHSH and LQKENI. For the CDR3, the DNA is TGTGCCAGCTCACAACCCGGACAGGACTTTACCACCTACGAGCAGTACTTC. Translating it yields CASSQPGQDFTTYEQYF.